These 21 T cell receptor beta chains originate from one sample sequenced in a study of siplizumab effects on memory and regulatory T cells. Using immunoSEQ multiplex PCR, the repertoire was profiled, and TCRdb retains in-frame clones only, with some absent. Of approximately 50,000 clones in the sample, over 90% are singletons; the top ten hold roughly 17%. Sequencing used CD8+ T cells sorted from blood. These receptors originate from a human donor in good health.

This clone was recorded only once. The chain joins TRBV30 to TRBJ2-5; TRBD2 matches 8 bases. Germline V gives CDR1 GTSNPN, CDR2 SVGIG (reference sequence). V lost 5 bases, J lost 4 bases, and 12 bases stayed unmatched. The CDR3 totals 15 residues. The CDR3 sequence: CAWEARSGIVETQYF. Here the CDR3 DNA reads TGTGCCTGGGAGGCACGTAGCGGGATAGTAGAGACCCAGTACTTC.

The CDR3 nucleotides are TGTGCCACCAGCAGCCGGGACGGAGATAAAAACATTCAGTACTTC. Its translation: CATSSRDGDKNIQYF. The rearrangement links TRBV15 to TRBJ2-4, with D perhaps TRBD1 or TRBD2 (5 bases each). The CDR3 contains 15 residues. The V end lost 3 bases, the J end lost 4 bases, and 13 bases lay between the germline ends. The germline gives CDR1 LNHNV, CDR2 YYDKDF (reference sequence).

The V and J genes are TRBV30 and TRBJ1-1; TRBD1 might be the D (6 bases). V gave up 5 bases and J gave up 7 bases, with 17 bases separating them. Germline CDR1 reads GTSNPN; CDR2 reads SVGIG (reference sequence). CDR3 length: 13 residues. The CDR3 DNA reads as TGTGCCTGGGTACCCGGGACAAATTATGAAGCTTTCTTT. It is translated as CAWVPGTNYEAFF.

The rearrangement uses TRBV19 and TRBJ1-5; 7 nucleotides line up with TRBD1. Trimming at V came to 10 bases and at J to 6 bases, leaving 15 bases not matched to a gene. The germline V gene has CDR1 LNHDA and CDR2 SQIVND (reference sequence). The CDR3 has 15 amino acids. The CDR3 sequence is CATAPDREWGQPQHF. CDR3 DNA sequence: TGTGCCACCGCGCCTGACAGGGAGTGGGGTCAGCCCCAGCATTTT.

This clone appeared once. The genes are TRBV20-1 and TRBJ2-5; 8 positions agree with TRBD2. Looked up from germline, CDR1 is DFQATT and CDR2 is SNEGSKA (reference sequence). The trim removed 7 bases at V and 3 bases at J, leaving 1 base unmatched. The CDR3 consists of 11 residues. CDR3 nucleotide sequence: TGCAGTGTACTAGCGGAAGAGACCCAGTACTTC. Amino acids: CSVLAEETQYF.

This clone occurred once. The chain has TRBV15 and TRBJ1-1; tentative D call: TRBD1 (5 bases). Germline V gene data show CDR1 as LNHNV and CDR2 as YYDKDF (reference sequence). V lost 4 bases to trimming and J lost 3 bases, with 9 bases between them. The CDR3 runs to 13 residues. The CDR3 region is CATSTRGDTEAFF. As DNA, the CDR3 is TGTGCCACCAGCACTCGAGGGGACACTGAAGCTTTCTTT. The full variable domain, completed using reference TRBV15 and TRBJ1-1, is DAMVIQNPRYQVTQFGKPVTLSCSQTLNHNVMYWYQQKSSQAPKLLFHYYDKDFNNEADTPDNFQSRRPNTSFCFLDIRSPGLGDTAMYLCATSTRGDTEAFFGQGTRLTVV.

The CDR3: CASSIGGNQPQHF. The CDR3, as DNA: TGTGCCAGCAGCATCGGTGGGAATCAGCCCCAGCATTTT. The chain combines TRBV5-6 with TRBJ1-5, with unresolved D. The CDR3 is 13 residues long. Trimming shortened V by 4 bases and J by 4 bases, and 9 bases separated the two germline ends. The germline gives CDR1 SGHDT, CDR2 YYEEEE.

The CDR3 is CASSPWGGDYGYTF. CDR3 coding DNA: TGTGCCAGTTCGCCTTGGGGAGGGGACTATGGCTACACCTTC. The chain has TRBV19 and TRBJ1-2; a possible D gene is TRBD1 (5 bases). CDR1 is LNHDA, CDR2 SQIVND, per germline (reference sequence). CDR3 size: 14 residues. With 8 bases removed from V and 3 bases from J, the gap between germline ends came to 16 bases.

CDR3 DNA sequence: TGTGCCACCAGGGACCGTCCGGAGACCCAGTACTTC. It encodes CATRDRPETQYF. The chain links TRBV7-8 to TRBJ2-5; the D call may be TRBD1 or TRBD2 (5 bases each). The CDR3 runs to 12 residues. Trimming shortened V by 10 bases and J by 5 bases, and 14 bases separated the two germline ends. Germline-derived CDR1 and CDR2 are SGHVS and FQNEAQ. Complete variable domain (other parts from reference TRBV7-8 and TRBJ2-5): GAGVSQSPRYKVAKRGQDVALRCDPISGHVSLFWYQQALGQGPEFLTYFQNEAQLDKSGLPSDRFFAERPEGSVSTLKIQRTQQEDSAVYLCATRDRPETQYFGPGTRLLVL.

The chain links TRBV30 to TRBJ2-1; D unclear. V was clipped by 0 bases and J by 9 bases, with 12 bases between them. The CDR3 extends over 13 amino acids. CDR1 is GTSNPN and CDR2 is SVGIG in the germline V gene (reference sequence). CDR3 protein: CAWSVPSSIEQFF. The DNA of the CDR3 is TGTGCCTGGAGTGTCCCTAGTTCTATTGAGCAGTTCTTC.

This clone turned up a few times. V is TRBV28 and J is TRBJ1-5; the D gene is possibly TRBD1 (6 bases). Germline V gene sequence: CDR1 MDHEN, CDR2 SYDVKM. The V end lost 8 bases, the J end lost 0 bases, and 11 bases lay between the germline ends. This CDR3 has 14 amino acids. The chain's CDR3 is CASGTGNSNQPQHF. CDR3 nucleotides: TGTGCCAGCGGAACAGGGAATAGCAATCAGCCCCAGCATTTT.

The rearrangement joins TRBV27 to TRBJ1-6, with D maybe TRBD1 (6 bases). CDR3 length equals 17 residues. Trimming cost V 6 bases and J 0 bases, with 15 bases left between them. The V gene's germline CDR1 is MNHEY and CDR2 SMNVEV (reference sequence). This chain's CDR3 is CASRKNRDSSYNSPLHF. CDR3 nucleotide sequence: TGTGCCAGCAGAAAGAACAGGGATAGCTCCTATAATTCACCCCTCCACTTT.

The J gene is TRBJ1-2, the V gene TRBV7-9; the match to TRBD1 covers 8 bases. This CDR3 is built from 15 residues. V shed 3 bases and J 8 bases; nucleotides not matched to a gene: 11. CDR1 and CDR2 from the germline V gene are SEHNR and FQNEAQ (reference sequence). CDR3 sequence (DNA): TGTGCCAGCAGCTTTTATATGGGACAGGAGAACGGCTACACCTTC. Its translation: CASSFYMGQENGYTF.

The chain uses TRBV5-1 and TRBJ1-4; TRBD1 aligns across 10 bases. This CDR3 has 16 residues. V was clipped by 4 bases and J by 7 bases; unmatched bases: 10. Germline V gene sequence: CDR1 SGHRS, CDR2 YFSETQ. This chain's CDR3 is CASSTDRGPPREKLFF. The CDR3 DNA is TGCGCCAGCAGCACCGACAGGGGGCCGCCTCGTGAAAAACTGTTTTTT. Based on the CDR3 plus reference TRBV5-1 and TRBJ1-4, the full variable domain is KAGVTQTPRYLIKTRGQQVTLSCSPISGHRSVSWYQQTPGQGLQFLFEYFSETQRNKGNFPGRFSGRQFSNSRSEMNVSTLELGDSALYLCASSTDRGPPREKLFFGSGTQLSVL.

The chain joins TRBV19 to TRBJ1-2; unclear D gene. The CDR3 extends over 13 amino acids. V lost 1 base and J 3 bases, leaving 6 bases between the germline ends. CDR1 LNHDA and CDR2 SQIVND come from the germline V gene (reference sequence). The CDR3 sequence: CASSIGAHYGYTF. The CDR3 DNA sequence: TGTGCCAGTAGTATAGGAGCCCACTATGGCTACACCTTC. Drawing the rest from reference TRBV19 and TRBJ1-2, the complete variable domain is DGGITQSPKYLFRKEGQNVTLSCEQNLNHDAMYWYRQDPGQGLRLIYYSQIVNDFQKGDIAEGYSVSREKKESFPLTVTSAQKNPTAFYLCASSIGAHYGYTFGSGTRLTVV.

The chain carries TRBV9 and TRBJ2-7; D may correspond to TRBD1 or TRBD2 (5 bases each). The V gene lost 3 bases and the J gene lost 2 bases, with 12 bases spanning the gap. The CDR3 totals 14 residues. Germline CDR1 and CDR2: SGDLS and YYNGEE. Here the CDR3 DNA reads TGTGCCAGCAGCGACCGGGACGGAGCCTACGAGCAGTACTTC. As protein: CASSDRDGAYEQYF.

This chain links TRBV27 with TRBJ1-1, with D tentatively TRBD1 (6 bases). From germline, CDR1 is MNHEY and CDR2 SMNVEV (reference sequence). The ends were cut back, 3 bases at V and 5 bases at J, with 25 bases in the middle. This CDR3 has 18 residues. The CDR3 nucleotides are TGTGCCAGCAGTTTGGGGGGCACAGGGAGTAGGTATAGGACTGAAGCTTTCTTT. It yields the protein CASSLGGTGSRYRTEAFF.

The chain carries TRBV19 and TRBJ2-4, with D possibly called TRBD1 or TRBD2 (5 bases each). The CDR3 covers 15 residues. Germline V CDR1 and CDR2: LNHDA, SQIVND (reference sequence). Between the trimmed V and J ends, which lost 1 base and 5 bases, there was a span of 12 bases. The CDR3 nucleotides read TGTGCCAGTAGTATAGTAGTGGGGGTGGAAAACATTCAGTACTTC. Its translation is CASSIVVGVENIQYF.

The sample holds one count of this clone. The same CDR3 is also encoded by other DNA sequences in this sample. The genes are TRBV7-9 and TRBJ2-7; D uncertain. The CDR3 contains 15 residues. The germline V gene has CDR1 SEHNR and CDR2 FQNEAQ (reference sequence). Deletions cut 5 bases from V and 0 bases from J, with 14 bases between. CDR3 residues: CASSPRKAYSYEQYF. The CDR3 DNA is TGTGCCAGCAGCCCGCGGAAGGCCTACTCCTACGAGCAGTACTTC. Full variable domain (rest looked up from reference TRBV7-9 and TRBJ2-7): DTGVSQNPRHKITKRGQNVTFRCDPISEHNRLYWYRQTLGQGPEFLTYFQNEAQLEKSRLLSDRFSAERPKGSFSTLEIQRTEQGDSAMYLCASSPRKAYSYEQYFGPGTRLTVT.

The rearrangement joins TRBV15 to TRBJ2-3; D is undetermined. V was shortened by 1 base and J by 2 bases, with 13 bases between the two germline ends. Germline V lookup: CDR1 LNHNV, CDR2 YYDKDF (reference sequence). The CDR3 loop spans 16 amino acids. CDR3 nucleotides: TGTGCCACCAGCAGAGGCGCGACGGCCTACACAGATACGCAGTATTTT. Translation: CATSRGATAYTDTQYF.

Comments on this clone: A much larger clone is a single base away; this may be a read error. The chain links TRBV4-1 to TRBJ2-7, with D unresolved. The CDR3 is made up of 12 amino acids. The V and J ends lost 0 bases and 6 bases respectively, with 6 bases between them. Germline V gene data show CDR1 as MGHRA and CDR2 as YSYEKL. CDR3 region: CASSQDGREQYF. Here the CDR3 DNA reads TGCGCCAGCAGCCAAGATGGCCGCGAGCAGTACTTC.